The clone carrying this TCR beta chain was counted ten times or more. As yet, its antigen is unknown. This CDR3 has 14 amino acids. The V end was cut by 2 bases, the J end by 3 bases, with 5 bases between. The germline gives CDR1 SGHVS, CDR2 FNYEAQ. This sample was included in a study of T cell repertoires in cytomegalovirus infection. Study-wide background: Newly reported HLA-C-restricted and thoroughly characterized HLA-B-restricted CMV epitopes were employed. Signatures in public TCR beta sequences pointed to both CMV infection and matching HLA type.

Findings of the study overall: In two of eight donors, the top clonotype was HLA-C-restricted CMV-specific.

Each CDR3 protein is one row after TCRdb ran MiXCR on the reads. The data show 550,000 to 850,000 distinct CDR3 sequences, around 30% seen once. The rearrangement uses TRBV7-6 and TRBJ2-6, with D unclear. The sample consisted of cultured PBMCs, taken from culture after CMV antigen stimulation. The clonotype originates from a human donor in good health (CMV status not recorded). Some clones in this sample may be carry-over from other donors' samples. This CDR3 is CASSLSIGANVLTF. The CDR3 nucleotides read TGTGCCAGCAGCTTATCTATTGGGGCCAACGTCCTGACTTTC.